The 8 T cell receptor beta chains listed next were all sequenced from one sample in a study of Ad26.COV2.S vaccination and SARS-CoV-2 variants listed by TCRdb under 2021. The library was generated by the immunoSEQ multiplex PCR assay. TCRdb holds this immuneACCESS table with in-frame rearrangements only. Some clones are missing; in checked studies, unresolved V genes explain under half, and the rest has no known cause. The sample table contains 400,000 to 450,000 clones; only one count was recorded for 80% to 95% of them. The leading ten clones occupy over 9% of the sample. Sample treatment or condition, as interpreted from the label and publication: 15 to 20 received Ad26.COV2.S at low or high dose, single or two shots; about 5 received placebo; per-sample allocation not given. Repertoires of vaccine and placebo recipients were sequenced from samples taken on day 63 after the first injection. Sequenced here: peripheral blood, sampled in a trial of Ad26.COV2.S vaccine versus placebo. The source is a person aged 18-60 years who received the Ad26.COV2.S COVID-19 vaccine or a placebo.

The J gene is TRBJ2-3, the V gene TRBV29-1, with 10 nucleotides matching TRBD2. Unmatched junction bases numbered 20, after V lost 6 bases and J lost 5 bases. The CDR3 is 18 amino acids. From germline, CDR1 is SQVTM and CDR2 ANQGSEA. The CDR3 DNA reads as TGCAGCGTAGTACTAACCCGTGAAGCGGGAGGGCCTGAAGATACGCAGTATTTT. This gives the protein CSVVLTREAGGPEDTQYF.

J is TRBJ1-4 and V is TRBV28; D unclear. CDR3 size: 14 residues. Trimming stripped 1 base from V and 5 bases from J, with 8 bases between. CDR1 is MDHEN and CDR2 is SYDVKM in the germline V gene. CDR3 DNA: TGTGCCAGCAGTTTATACTCGGGGAATGAAAAACTGTTTTTT. Protein sequence: CASSLYSGNEKLFF.

The rearrangement links TRBV7-6 to TRBJ2-5, with TRBD2 matching 11 bases. The germline V gene has CDR1 SGHVS and CDR2 FNYEAQ. The CDR3 runs 16 residues. The V gene end was trimmed by 1 base and the J gene end by 5 bases; junction bases not matched to a gene: 6. CDR3 sequence: CASSLGVAGGYETQYF. In DNA, the CDR3 is TGTGCCAGCAGCTTAGGAGTAGCGGGAGGGTATGAGACCCAGTACTTC.

V is TRBV5-5 and J is TRBJ2-1, with no clear D. This CDR3 contains 13 residues. Per the germline V gene, CDR1 is SGHKS and CDR2 is YYEKEE (reference sequence). Trimming took off 5 bases at V and 4 bases at J, with 10 bases between the two ends. The CDR3 coding sequence is TGTGCCAGCAGGGAAACAGAATACAATGAGCAGTTCTTC. Residues: CASRETEYNEQFF.

This chain joins TRBV19 and TRBJ1-2; no reliable D call. V was trimmed by 4 bases and J by 8 bases, leaving 17 bases between them. The CDR3 is 14 residues long. The V gene's germline CDR1 is LNHDA and CDR2 SQIVND (reference sequence). The CDR3: CASSTASVSEGYTF. CDR3 coding DNA: TGTGCCAGTAGTACCGCGAGCGTTTCCGAGGGCTACACCTTC.

This chain joins TRBV6-2 or TRBV6-3 and TRBJ1-6; D remains unclear. This CDR3 has 16 residues. CDR1 and CDR2 from the germline V gene are MNHEY and SVGEGT. The V end was cut by 4 bases, the J end by 11 bases, with 21 bases between. The CDR3 DNA reads as TGTGCCAGCAGTTCAGACCGAGGAAGGGATCAAGCACCCCTCCACTTT. It specifies CASSSDRGRDQAPLHF.

V is TRBV6-2 or TRBV6-3 and J is TRBJ2-5; unclear D gene. There are 13 residues in the CDR3. With 5 bases removed from V and 1 base from J, the gap between germline ends came to 8 bases. Germline lookup yields CDR1 MNHEY and CDR2 SVGEGT. The CDR3 region has the DNA TGTGCCAGCAGTCCACGATTCCAAGAGACCCAGTACTTC. This codes for CASSPRFQETQYF.

The genes are TRBV10-1 and TRBJ2-2, with D unclear. With 0 bases removed from V and 5 bases from J, the gap between germline ends came to 10 bases. Germline values: CDR1 WNHNN, CDR2 SYGVQD (reference sequence). This CDR3 contains 15 residues. The CDR3 spells CASSESRGGTGELFF. The CDR3 DNA sequence: TGCGCCAGCAGTGAGTCCCGAGGTGGGACCGGGGAGCTGTTTTTT.